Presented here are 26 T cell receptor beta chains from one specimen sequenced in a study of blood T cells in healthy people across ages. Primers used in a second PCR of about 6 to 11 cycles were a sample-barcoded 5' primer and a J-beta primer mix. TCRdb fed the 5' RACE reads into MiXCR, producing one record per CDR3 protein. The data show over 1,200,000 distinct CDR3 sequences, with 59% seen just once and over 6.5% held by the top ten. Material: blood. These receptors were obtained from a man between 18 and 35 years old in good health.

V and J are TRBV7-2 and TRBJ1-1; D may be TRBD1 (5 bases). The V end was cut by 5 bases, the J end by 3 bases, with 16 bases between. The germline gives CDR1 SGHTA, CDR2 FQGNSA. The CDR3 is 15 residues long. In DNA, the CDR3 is TGTGCCAGCAGCCTACGACAGATTCCTTACACTGAAGCTTTCTTT. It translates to CASSLRQIPYTEAFF.

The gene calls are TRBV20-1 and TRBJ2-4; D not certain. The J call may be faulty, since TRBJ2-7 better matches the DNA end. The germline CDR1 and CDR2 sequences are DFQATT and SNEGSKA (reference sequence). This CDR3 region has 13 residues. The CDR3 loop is CSAREASNYEQYF. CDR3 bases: TGCAGTGCTAGAGAGGCTAGTAACTACGAGCAGTACTTC.

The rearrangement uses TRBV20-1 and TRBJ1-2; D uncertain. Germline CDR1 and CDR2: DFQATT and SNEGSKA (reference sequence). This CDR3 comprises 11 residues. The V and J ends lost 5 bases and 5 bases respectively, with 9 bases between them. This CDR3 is CSAVQGYGYTF. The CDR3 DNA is TGCAGTGCTGTACAAGGATATGGCTACACCTTC.

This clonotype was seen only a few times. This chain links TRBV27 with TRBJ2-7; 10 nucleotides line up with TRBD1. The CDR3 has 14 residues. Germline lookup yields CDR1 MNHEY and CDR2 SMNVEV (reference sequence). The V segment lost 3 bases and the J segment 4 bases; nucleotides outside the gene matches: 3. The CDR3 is CASSLTGGQYEQYF. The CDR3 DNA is TGTGCCAGCAGTTTGACAGGGGGCCAGTACGAGCAGTACTTC.

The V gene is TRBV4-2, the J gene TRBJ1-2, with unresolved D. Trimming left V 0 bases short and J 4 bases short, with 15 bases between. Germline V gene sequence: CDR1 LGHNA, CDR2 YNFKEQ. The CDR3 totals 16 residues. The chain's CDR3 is CASSQDPCGQSYGYTF. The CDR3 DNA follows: TGTGCCAGCAGCCAAGATCCTTGTGGGCAGTCCTATGGCTACACCTTC.

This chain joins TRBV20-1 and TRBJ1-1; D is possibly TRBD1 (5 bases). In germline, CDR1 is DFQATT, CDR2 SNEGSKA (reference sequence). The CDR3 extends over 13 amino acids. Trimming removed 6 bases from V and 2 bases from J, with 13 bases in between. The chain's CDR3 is CSATVGVNTEAFF. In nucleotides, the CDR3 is TGCAGTGCCACGGTAGGGGTTAACACTGAAGCTTTCTTT.

The CDR3 reads CASSQDNRVTEAFF. The CDR3, as DNA: TGCGCCAGCAGCCAAGATAACAGGGTCACTGAAGCTTTCTTT. The rearrangement uses TRBV4-3 and TRBJ1-1; a possible D gene is TRBD1 (6 bases). Trimming cost V 0 bases and J 4 bases, with 9 bases left between them. The CDR3 loop spans 14 amino acids. Germline CDR1 LGHNA, CDR2 YSLEER.

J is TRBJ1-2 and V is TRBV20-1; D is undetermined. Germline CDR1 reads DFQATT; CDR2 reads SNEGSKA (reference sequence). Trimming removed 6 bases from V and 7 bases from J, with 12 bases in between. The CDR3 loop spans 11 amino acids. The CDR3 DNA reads TGCAGTGCGTCCCGCTTGGGTGGCTACACCTTC. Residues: CSASRLGGYTF.

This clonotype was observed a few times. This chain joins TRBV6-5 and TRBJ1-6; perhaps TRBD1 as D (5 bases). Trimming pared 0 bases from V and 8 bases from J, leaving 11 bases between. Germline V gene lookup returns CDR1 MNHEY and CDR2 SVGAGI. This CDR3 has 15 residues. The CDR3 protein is CASSYSGGVDSPLHF. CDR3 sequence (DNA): TGTGCCAGCAGTTACTCCGGGGGGGTTGATTCACCCCTCCACTTT.

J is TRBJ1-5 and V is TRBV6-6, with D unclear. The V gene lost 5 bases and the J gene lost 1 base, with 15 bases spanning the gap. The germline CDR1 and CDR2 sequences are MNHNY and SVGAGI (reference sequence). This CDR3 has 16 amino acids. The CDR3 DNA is TGTGCCAGCAGTGAGGGCTCCGGGCGGAGCAATCAGCCCCAGCATTTT. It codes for CASSEGSGRSNQPQHF.

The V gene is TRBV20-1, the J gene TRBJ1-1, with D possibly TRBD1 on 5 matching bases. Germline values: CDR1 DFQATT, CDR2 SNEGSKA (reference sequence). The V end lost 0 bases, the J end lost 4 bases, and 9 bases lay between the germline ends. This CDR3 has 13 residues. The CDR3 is CSARDLGVTEAFF. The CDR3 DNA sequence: TGCAGTGCTAGAGATCTGGGGGTCACTGAAGCTTTCTTT.

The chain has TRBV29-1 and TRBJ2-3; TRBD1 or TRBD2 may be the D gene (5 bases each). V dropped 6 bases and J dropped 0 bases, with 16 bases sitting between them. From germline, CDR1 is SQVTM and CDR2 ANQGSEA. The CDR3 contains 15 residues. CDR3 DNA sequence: TGCAGCGTCGAATGGGGACGACCTAGCACAGATACGCAGTATTTT. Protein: CSVEWGRPSTDTQYF.

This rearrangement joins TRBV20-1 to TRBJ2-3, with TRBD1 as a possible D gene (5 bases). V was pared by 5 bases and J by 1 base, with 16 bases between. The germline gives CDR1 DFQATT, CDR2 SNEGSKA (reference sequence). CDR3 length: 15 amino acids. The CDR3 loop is CSAEPFVRGTDTQYF. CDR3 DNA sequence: TGCAGTGCTGAACCATTCGTCAGGGGCACAGATACGCAGTATTTT.

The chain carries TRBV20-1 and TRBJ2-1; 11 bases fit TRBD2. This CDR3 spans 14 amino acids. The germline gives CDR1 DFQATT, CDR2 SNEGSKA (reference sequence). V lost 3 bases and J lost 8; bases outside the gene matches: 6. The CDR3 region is CSASFSGRVDEQFF. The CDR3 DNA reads TGCAGTGCTAGTTTTAGCGGGAGGGTCGATGAGCAGTTCTTC.

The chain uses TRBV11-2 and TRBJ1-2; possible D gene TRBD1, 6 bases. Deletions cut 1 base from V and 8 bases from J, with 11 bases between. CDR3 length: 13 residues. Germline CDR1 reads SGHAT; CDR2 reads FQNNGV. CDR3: CASSLVPGEGYTF. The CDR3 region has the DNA TGTGCCAGCAGCTTAGTTCCAGGGGAGGGCTACACCTTC.

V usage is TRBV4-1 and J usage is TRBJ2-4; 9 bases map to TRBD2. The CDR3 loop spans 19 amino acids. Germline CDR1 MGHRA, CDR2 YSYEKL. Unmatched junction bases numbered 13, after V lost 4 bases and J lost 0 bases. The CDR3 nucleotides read TGCGCCAGCAGCCCGCGGGAGGGTTCCGATAGTATAGCCAAAAACATTCAGTACTTC. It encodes CASSPREGSDSIAKNIQYF.

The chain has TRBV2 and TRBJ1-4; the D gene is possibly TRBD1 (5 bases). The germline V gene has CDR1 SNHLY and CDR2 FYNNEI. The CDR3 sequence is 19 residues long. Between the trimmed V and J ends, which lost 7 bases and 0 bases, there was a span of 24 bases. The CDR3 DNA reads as TGTGCCAGCACCGGGCGAGCAGGGCGGGTGTATACAACTAATGAAAAACTGTTTTTT. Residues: CASTGRAGRVYTTNEKLFF.

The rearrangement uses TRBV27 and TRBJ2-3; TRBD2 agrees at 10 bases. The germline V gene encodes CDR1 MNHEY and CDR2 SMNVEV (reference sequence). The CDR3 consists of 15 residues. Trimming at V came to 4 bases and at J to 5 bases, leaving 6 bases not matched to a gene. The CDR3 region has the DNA TGTGCCAGCAGTTACGCTAGCGGGAGTCTAGATACGCAGTATTTT. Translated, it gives CASSYASGSLDTQYF.

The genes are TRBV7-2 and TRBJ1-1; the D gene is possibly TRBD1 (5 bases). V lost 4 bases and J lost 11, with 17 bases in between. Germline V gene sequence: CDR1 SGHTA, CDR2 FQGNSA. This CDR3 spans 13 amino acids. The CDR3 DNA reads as TGTGCCAGCAGCTGGGGGACGCGGGAGACCGCTTTCTTT. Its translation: CASSWGTRETAFF. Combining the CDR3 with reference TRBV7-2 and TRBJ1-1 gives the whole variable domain GAGVSQSPSNKVTEKGKDVELRCDPISGHTALYWYRQSLGQGLEFLIYFQGNSAPDKSGLPSDRFSAERTGGSVSTLTIQRTQQEDSAVYLCASSWGTRETAFFGQGTRLTVV.

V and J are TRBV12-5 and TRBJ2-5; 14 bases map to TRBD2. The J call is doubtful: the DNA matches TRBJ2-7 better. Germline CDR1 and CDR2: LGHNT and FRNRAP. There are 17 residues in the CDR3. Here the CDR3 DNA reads TGTGCTAGTGGGTCAAACGGGGGACTAGCGGGAGAGGGCGAGCAGTACTTC. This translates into CASGSNGGLAGEGEQYF.

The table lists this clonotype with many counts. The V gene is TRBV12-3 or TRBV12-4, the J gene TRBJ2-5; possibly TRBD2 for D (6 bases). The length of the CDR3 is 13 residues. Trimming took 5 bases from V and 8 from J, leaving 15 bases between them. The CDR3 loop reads CASSVSGGRTQYF. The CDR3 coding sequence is TGTGCCAGCAGTGTATCTGGGGGGAGAACCCAGTACTTC.

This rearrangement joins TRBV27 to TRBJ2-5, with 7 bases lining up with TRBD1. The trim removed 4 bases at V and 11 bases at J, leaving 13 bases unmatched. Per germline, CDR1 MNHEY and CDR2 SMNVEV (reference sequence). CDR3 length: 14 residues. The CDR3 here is CASSSDSGGYEQYF. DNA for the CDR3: TGTGCCAGCAGTTCTGACTCAGGGGGATATGAGCAGTACTTC.

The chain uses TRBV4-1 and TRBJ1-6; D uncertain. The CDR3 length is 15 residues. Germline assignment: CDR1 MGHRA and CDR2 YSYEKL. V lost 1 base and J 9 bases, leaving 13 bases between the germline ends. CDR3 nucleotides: TGCGCCAGCAGCCAAGTGCACAGTAATCGTTCACCCCTCCACTTT. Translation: CASSQVHSNRSPLHF.

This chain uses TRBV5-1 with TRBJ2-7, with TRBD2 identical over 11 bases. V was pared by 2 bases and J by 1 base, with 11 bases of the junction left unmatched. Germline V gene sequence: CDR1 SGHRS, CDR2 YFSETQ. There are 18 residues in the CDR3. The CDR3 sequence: CASSFRATGTSGSYEQYF. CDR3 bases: TGCGCCAGCAGCTTCCGCGCAACCGGGACTAGCGGTTCCTACGAGCAGTACTTC. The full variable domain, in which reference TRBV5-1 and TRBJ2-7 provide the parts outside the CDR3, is KAGVTQTPRYLIKTRGQQVTLSCSPISGHRSVSWYQQTPGQGLQFLFEYFSETQRNKGNFPGRFSGRQFSNSRSEMNVSTLELGDSALYLCASSFRATGTSGSYEQYFGPGTRLTVT.

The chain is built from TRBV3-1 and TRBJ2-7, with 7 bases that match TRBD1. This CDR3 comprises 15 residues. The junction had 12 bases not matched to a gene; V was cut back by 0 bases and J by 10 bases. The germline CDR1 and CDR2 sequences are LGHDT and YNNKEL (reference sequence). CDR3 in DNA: TGTGCCAGCAGCCAAGAACAGGGGATAAAGGGGGCCCAGTACTTC. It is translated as CASSQEQGIKGAQYF.

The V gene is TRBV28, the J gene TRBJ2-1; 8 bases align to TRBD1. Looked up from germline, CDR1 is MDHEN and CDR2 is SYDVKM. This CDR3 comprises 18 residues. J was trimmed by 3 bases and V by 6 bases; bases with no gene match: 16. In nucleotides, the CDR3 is TGTGCCAGCAGCTGGAGGACAGGGATCAAGGTCCACTACAATGAGCAGTTCTTC. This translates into CASSWRTGIKVHYNEQFF.